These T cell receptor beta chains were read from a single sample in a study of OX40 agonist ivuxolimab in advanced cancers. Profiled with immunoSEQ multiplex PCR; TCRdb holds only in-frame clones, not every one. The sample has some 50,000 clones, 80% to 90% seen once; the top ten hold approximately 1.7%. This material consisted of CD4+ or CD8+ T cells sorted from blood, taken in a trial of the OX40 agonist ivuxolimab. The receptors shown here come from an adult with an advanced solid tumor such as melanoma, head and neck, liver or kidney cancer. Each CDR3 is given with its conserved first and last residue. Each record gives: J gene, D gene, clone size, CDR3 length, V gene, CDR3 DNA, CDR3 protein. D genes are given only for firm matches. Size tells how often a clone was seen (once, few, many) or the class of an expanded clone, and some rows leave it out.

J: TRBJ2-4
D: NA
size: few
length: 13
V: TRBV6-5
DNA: TGTGCCAGCGTCGGGGGCGCCAAAAACATTCAGTACTTC
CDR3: CASVGGAKNIQYF

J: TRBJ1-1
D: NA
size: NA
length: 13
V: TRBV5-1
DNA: TGCGCCAGCAGCTTTCAGGGACGTGCTGAAGCTTTCTTT
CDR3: CASSFQGRAEAFF

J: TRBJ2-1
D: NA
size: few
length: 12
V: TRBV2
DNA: TGTGCCAGCAAGGACACCTACAATGAGCAGTTCTTC
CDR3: CASKDTYNEQFF

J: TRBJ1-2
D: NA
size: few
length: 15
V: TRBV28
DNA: TGTGCCACGCTGGAGGGGGGGCGTTTGTTTGGCGGCTACACCTTC
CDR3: CATLEGGRLFGGYTF

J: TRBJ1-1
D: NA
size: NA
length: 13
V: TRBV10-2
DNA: TGCGCCAGCAGGGCTCGAGTCGACACTGAAGCTTTCTTT
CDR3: CASRARVDTEAFF

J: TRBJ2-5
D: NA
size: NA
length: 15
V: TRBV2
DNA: TGTGCCAGCAGTGAGCGACGGATCCCCCAAGAGACCCAGTACTTC
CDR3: CASSERRIPQETQYF

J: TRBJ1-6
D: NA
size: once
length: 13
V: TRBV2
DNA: TGTGCCAGCAGAGGGGGTGGGGATTCACCCCTCCACTTT
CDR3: CASRGGGDSPLHF

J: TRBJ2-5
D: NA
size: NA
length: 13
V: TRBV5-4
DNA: TGTGCCAGCAGCTTGGACAGGATGGAGACCCAGTACTTC
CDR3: CASSLDRMETQYF

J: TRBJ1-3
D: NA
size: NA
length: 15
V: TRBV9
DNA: TGTGCCAGCAGCGTAGAAGGAATCTCTGGAAACACCATATATTTT
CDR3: CASSVEGISGNTIYF

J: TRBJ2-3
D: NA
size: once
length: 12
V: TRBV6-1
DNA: TGTGCCAGCAGTGAAAATAGGGATACGCAGTATTTT
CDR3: CASSENRDTQYF

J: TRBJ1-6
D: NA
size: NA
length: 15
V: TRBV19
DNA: TGTGCCAGTAGTGCCCCCGGGACACGGGATTCACCCCTCCACTTT
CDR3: CASSAPGTRDSPLHF

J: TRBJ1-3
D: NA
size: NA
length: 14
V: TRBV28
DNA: TGTGCCAGCAGCCCTCGGGGGGGAGGAAACACCATATATTTT
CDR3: CASSPRGGGNTIYF

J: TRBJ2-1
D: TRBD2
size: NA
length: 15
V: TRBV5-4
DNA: TGTGCCAGCAGCTTGGGTAGCGGGGGAAGAAATGAGCAGTTCTTC
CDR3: CASSLGSGGRNEQFF

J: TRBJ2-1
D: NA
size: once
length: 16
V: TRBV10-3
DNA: TGTGCCATCAGTGAAGGGGGGGGAACCTCCTACAATGAGCAGTTCTTC
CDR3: CAISEGGGTSYNEQFF

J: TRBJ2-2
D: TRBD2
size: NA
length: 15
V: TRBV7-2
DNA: TGTGCCAGCAGCCGGACTAGGCGGTACACCGGGGAGCTGTTTTTT
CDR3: CASSRTRRYTGELFF

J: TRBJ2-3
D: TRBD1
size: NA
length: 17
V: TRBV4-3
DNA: TGCGCCAGCAGCCTCCAGCCGGGACAGGGGGCTGGAGATACGCAGTATTTT
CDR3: CASSLQPGQGAGDTQYF

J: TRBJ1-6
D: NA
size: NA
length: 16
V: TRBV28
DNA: TGTGCCAGCCTTCTGGGGAGAGAACGGTATAATTCACCCCTCCACTTT
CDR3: CASLLGRERYNSPLHF

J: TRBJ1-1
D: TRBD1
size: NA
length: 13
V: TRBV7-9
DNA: TGTGCCAGCAGCACGATTAGGGACAGGGACGCTTTCTTT
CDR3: CASSTIRDRDAFF

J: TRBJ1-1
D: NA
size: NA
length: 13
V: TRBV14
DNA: TGTGCCAGCGATTGGGGGGGGATCACTGAAGCTTTCTTT
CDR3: CASDWGGITEAFF

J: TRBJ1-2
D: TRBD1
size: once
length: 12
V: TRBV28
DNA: TGTGCCAGCAGTACGACAGGGTTCGGCTACACCTTC
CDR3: CASSTTGFGYTF

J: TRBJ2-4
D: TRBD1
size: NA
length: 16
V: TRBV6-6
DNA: TGTGCCAGCAGTTATGGGACAGGGGGGGACAAAAACATTCAGTACTTC
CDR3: CASSYGTGGDKNIQYF

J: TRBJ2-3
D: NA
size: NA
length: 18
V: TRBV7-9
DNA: TGTGCCAGCAGCCCGCTATCCCGCTGGGCCGGAAGGCCGGATACGCAGTATTTT
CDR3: CASSPLSRWAGRPDTQYF

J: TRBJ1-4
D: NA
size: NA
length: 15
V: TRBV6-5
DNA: TGTGCCAGCAGCAGATTAGGAGCAACTAATGAAAAACTGTTTTTT
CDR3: CASSRLGATNEKLFF

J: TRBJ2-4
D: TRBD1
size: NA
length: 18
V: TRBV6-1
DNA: TGTGCCAGCAGTGAAGCGACAGGGAGACTTCATACGGAAAACATTCAGTACTTC
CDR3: CASSEATGRLHTENIQYF

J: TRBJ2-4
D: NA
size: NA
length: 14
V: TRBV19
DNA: TGTGCCAGTAGTATGTCTGGGACCAAAAACATTCAGTACTTC
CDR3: CASSMSGTKNIQYF

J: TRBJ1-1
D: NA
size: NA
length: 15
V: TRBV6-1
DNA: TGTGCCAGCAGTGCCGAACAAGGTATGGGCACTGAAGCTTTCTTT
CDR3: CASSAEQGMGTEAFF

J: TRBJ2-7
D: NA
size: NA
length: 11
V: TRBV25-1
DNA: TGTGCCAGCAGTGTCGGTGGGGGGCAGTACTTC
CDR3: CASSVGGGQYF

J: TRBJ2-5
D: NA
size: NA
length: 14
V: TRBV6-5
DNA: TGTGCCAGCAGTTACGCGGGGCGGCAAGAGACCCAGTACTTC
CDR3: CASSYAGRQETQYF

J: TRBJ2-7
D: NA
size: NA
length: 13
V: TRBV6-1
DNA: TGTGCCAGCAGTCTACGACTATCCTACGAGCAGTACTTC
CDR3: CASSLRLSYEQYF

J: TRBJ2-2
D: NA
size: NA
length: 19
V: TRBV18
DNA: TGTGCCAGCTCACCATTGTCGGGGTCATGGACTTTGAACACCGGGGAGCTGTTTTTT
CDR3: CASSPLSGSWTLNTGELFF

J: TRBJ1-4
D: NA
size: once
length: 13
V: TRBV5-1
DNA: TGCGCCAGCAGCCCCGGACAGTATGAAAAACTGTTTTTT
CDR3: CASSPGQYEKLFF

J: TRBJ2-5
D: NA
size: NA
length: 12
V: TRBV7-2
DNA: TGTGCCAGCAGCTTAGTGGTAGAGACCCAGTACTTC
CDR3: CASSLVVETQYF

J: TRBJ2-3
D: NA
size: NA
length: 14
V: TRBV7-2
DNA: TGTGCCAGCAGCTTAATCTCGGTCGCAGATACGCAGTATTTT
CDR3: CASSLISVADTQYF

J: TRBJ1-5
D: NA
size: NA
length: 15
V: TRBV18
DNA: TGTGCCAGCTCCCTGTCCCATCAGCACTGGCAGCCCCAGCATTTT
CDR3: CASSLSHQHWQPQHF

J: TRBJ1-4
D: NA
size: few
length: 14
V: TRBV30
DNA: TGTGCCTGGAGTGCGGACTCCGCGTATGAAAAACTGTTTTTT
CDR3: CAWSADSAYEKLFF

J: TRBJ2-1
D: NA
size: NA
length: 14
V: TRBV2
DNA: TGTGCCAGCCTCCGAGAGAGCTCCTACAATGAGCAGTTCTTC
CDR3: CASLRESSYNEQFF

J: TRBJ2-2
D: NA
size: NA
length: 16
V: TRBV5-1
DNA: TGCGCCAGCAGCGCCCCGGGGACTGCGAACACCGGGGAGCTGTTTTTT
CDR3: CASSAPGTANTGELFF

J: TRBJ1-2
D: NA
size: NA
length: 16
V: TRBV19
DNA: TGTGCCAGTAGTATAGACCCTGGGACGAGGAACTATGGCTACACCTTC
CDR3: CASSIDPGTRNYGYTF

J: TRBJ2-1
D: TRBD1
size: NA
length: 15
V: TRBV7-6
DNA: TGTGCCAGCAGCCACCGGGACAGGGGGCTGGGTGAGCAGTTCTTC
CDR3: CASSHRDRGLGEQFF

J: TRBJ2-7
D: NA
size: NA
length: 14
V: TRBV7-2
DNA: TGTGCCAGCAGCGCGAACTCCGGACAGTTCGAGCAGTACTTC
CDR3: CASSANSGQFEQYF

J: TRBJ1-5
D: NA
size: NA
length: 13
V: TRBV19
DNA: TGTGCCAGTAGTATCACGGGCAATCAGCCCCAGCATTTT
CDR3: CASSITGNQPQHF

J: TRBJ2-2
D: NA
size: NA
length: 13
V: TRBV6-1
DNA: TGTGCCAGCATGCGGACAGAGGCCGGGGAGCTGTTTTTT
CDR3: CASMRTEAGELFF

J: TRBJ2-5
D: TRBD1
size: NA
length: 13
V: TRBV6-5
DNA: TGTGCCAGTAGCCGGGACAGGGGCGAGACCCAGTACTTC
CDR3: CASSRDRGETQYF